What follows are 25 T cell receptor beta chains derived from one specimen sequenced in a study of blood T cell repertoires in COVID-19. Libraries were prepared by immunoSEQ multiplex PCR; TCRdb keeps only in-frame clonotypes and omits some of them. The data show about 38,000 clones, 87% seen once. Sequenced sample: peripheral blood. The receptors here all came from a human donor in a cohort sampled during active COVID-19.

The chain employs TRBV5-1 and TRBJ2-3; 8 bases map to TRBD2. Germline assignment: CDR1 SGHRS and CDR2 YFSETQ. This CDR3 contains 15 residues. J was trimmed by 1 base and V by 0 bases; bases with no gene match: 1. The CDR3 loop is CASSLAGGRTDTQYF. The CDR3 bases are TGCGCCAGCAGCTTGGCGGGGGGGCGCACAGATACGCAGTATTTT.

V is TRBV6-5 and J is TRBJ1-4; perhaps TRBD1 as D (5 bases). This CDR3 region has 14 residues. V was pared by 8 bases and J by 10 bases, with 20 bases between. Per the germline V gene, CDR1 is MNHEY and CDR2 is SVGAGI. CDR3 nucleotide sequence: TGTGCCAGCCGGGAGGAAGGAGGACAAAGAAAACTGTTTTTT. Protein: CASREEGGQRKLFF.

The chain carries TRBV7-9 and TRBJ2-7, with 11 bases fitting TRBD2. J lost 7 bases, V lost 0 bases, and 8 bases had no gene match. The CDR3 contains 16 residues. Per germline, CDR1 SEHNR and CDR2 FQNEAQ (reference sequence). CDR3 DNA: TGTGCCAGCAGCTTAGCGCCTAGCGGGAGGCAAACAGAGCAGTACTTC. It translates to CASSLAPSGRQTEQYF.

The V gene is TRBV19, the J gene TRBJ1-2; the match to TRBD1 covers 8 bases. This CDR3 is built from 15 residues. Germline V gene sequence: CDR1 LNHDA, CDR2 SQIVND (reference sequence). V lost 2 bases, J lost 3 bases, and 5 bases stayed unmatched. In nucleotides, the CDR3 is TGTGCCAGTAGTATACGGCAGGGGGCTGACTATGGCTACACCTTC. As protein: CASSIRQGADYGYTF.

The DNA for the CDR3 is TGTGCCAGCAGCTTGCTGGGAGCTAACTATGGCTACACCTTC. It is translated as CASSLLGANYGYTF. J is TRBJ1-2 and V is TRBV11-2, with D uncertain. The CDR3 loop spans 14 amino acids. V was cut by 3 bases and J by 0 bases, with 8 bases left in between. Germline V lookup: CDR1 SGHAT, CDR2 FQNNGV.

CDR3 region: CASSPPDRDIPYEQYF. CDR3 in DNA: TGTGCCAGCAGTCCACCAGACAGGGACATCCCCTACGAGCAGTACTTC. The rearrangement joins TRBV28 to TRBJ2-7; 7 bases are a match to TRBD1. The CDR3 spans 16 residues. CDR1 MDHEN and CDR2 SYDVKM come from the germline V gene. J gave up 2 bases and V 5 bases, and 12 bases lay outside the gene matches. Together with reference TRBV28 and TRBJ2-7, the CDR3 gives the full variable domain: DVKVTQSSRYLVKRTGEKVFLECVQDMDHENMFWYRQDPGLGLRLIYFSYDVKMKEKGDIPEGYSVSREKKERFSLILESASTNQTSMYLCASSPPDRDIPYEQYFGPGTRLTVT.

The V call is TRBV18, the J call TRBJ1-6; 7 nucleotides align to TRBD1. The CDR3 runs 14 residues. Germline CDR1 reads KGHSH; CDR2 reads LQKENI. V lost 6 bases and J lost 9; bases outside the gene matches: 8. The CDR3 protein is CASSLGQEGSPLHF. CDR3 nucleotide sequence: TGTGCCAGCTCTCTCGGACAGGAAGGTTCACCCCTCCACTTT.

The chain joins TRBV12-3 or TRBV12-4 to TRBJ1-2, with 7 bases aligning to TRBD1. Trimming removed 5 bases from V and 4 bases from J; junction bases left unmatched: 4. CDR3 size: 13 residues. The CDR3 nucleotides read TGTGCCAGCAGTGACAGGGCAGGCTATGGCTACACCTTC. Translation: CASSDRAGYGYTF.

This chain connects TRBV2 to TRBJ2-3; 9 bases map to TRBD2. Trimming took 2 bases from V and 5 from J; bases not matched to a gene: 2. Germline CDR1 SNHLY, CDR2 FYNNEI. The CDR3 has 14 residues. The CDR3 reads CASSESGGRDTQYF. As DNA, the CDR3 is TGTGCCAGCAGTGAAAGCGGGGGGCGAGATACGCAGTATTTT.

This chain links TRBV15 with TRBJ2-5; 7 nucleotides agree with TRBD1. CDR1 and CDR2 (germline): LNHNV, YYDKDF (reference sequence). The CDR3 extends over 15 amino acids. The trim removed 1 base at V and 4 bases at J, leaving 6 bases unmatched. The chain's CDR3 is CATSRAPTGTETQYF. CDR3 nucleotide sequence: TGTGCCACCAGCAGAGCCCCGACAGGGACAGAGACCCAGTACTTC.

CDR3: CASSGQGTEQYF. The CDR3 DNA reads as TGTGCCAGCAGTGGACAGGGTACCGAGCAGTACTTC. This chain connects TRBV6-1 to TRBJ2-7; 7 bases are shared with TRBD1. The CDR3 covers 12 residues. Trimming removed 4 bases from V and 6 bases from J; junction bases left unmatched: 3. CDR1 is MNHNS, CDR2 SASEGT, per germline.

This chain uses TRBV15 with TRBJ2-5; D is possibly TRBD2 (6 bases). This CDR3 comprises 15 residues. The V and J ends lost 1 base and 2 bases respectively, with 11 bases between them. Germline CDR1 LNHNV, CDR2 YYDKDF (reference sequence). CDR3 nucleotide sequence: TGTGCCACCAGCAGAGCGGCGGGGAGACAAGAGACCCAGTACTTC. Translated, it gives CATSRAAGRQETQYF.

V gene TRBV5-6 combines with J gene TRBJ2-3, with 9 bases identical to TRBD2. The CDR3 sequence is 16 residues long. V lost 0 bases, J lost 3 bases, and 5 bases stayed unmatched. Germline V gene lookup returns CDR1 SGHDT and CDR2 YYEEEE. CDR3 DNA: TGTGCCAGCAGCTTGGAGGCTAGCGGGAAAACAGATACGCAGTATTTT. Its protein product is CASSLEASGKTDTQYF.

CDR3 bases: TGTGCCAGCAGCTTCCGGACTAGCAGTGCCTACGAGCAGTACTTC. As protein: CASSFRTSSAYEQYF. The chain combines TRBV7-2 with TRBJ2-7, with TRBD2 matching over 8 bases. V gave up 3 bases and J gave up 2 bases; unmatched junction bases: 6. The germline gives CDR1 SGHTA, CDR2 FQGNSA. This CDR3 spans 15 amino acids.

The V and J genes are TRBV5-1 and TRBJ2-3; the D gene is possibly TRBD2 (6 bases). Germline assignment: CDR1 SGHRS and CDR2 YFSETQ. V was trimmed by 0 bases and J by 3 bases, leaving 8 bases between them. The CDR3 totals 14 residues. The CDR3 sequence: CASSLVAGTDTQYF. The CDR3 bases are TGCGCCAGCAGCTTGGTGGCGGGAACAGATACGCAGTATTTT.

The chain joins TRBV5-1 to TRBJ2-1, with 9 bases aligning to TRBD2. Per the germline V gene, CDR1 is SGHRS and CDR2 is YFSETQ. The length of the CDR3 is 17 residues. V shed 0 bases, J shed 0 bases, and the junction held 4 bases outside the gene matches. CDR3 DNA sequence: TGCGCCAGCAGCTTGGGGCCTAGCGGGGCCTCCTACAATGAGCAGTTCTTC. It specifies CASSLGPSGASYNEQFF.

The genes are TRBV9 and TRBJ1-5; a weak D match, TRBD1 (6 bases). Trimming removed 3 bases at V and 1 base at J, with 8 bases between. The germline V gene has CDR1 SGDLS and CDR2 YYNGEE. The CDR3 runs to 14 residues. The CDR3 is CASSAQGSNQPQHF. The CDR3 DNA sequence: TGTGCCAGCAGCGCCCAGGGGAGCAATCAGCCCCAGCATTTT.

The chain joins TRBV19 to TRBJ2-3; no firm D call. CDR3 length: 17 amino acids. Looked up from germline, CDR1 is LNHDA and CDR2 is SQIVND (reference sequence). Trimming left V 0 bases short and J 0 bases short, with 13 bases between. CDR3 sequence reads: CASSIDGPTDSTDTQYF. CDR3 coding DNA: TGTGCCAGTAGTATAGATGGGCCTACAGACAGCACAGATACGCAGTATTTT.

This clone appeared once. The chain's CDR3 is CASSPASGRGIKGEETQYF. The CDR3 DNA reads TGCGCCAGCAGCCCGGCGAGCGGGAGGGGGATAAAAGGAGAAGAGACCCAGTACTTC. J is TRBJ2-5 and V is TRBV5-1; the match to TRBD2 covers 10 bases. CDR1 and CDR2 (germline): SGHRS, YFSETQ. The junction had 18 bases not matched to a gene; V was cut back by 4 bases and J by 3 bases. This CDR3 has 19 amino acids.

This chain links TRBV5-4 with TRBJ1-3, with D possibly being TRBD1 (6 bases). In germline, CDR1 is SGHNT, CDR2 YYREEE (reference sequence). The CDR3 has 17 residues. Between the trimmed V and J ends, which lost 2 bases and 2 bases, there was a span of 17 bases. The CDR3 protein is CASSFRRRQDAGNTIYF. Written as DNA, the CDR3 is TGTGCCAGCAGCTTTAGGAGAAGACAGGATGCTGGAAACACCATATATTTT.

DNA for the CDR3: TGTGCCAGCAGAGCAATGTGGGGACAGAATAGCAATCAGCCCCAGCATTTT. This gives the protein CASRAMWGQNSNQPQHF. This rearrangement joins TRBV28 to TRBJ1-5, with 7 bases that match TRBD1. The CDR3 has 17 amino acids. Germline V gives CDR1 MDHEN, CDR2 SYDVKM. Trimming cost V 6 bases and J 0 bases; bases outside gene matches: 11.

In this sample, this clone turned up a few times. The chain joins TRBV10-3 to TRBJ1-1; 8 bases map to TRBD1. The CDR3 extends over 14 amino acids. The ends lost 10 bases at V and 1 base at J; junction bases unmatched: 8. Germline V gives CDR1 ENHRY, CDR2 SYGVKD. The CDR3 nucleotides are TGTGCCACGGCCGGGGACAGGAGGAACACTGAAGCTTTCTTT. Its protein product is CATAGDRRNTEAFF.

The chain joins TRBV14 to TRBJ1-4, with TRBD1 matching 8 bases. Trimming at V came to 1 base and at J to 8 bases, leaving 12 bases not matched to a gene. The CDR3 loop spans 17 amino acids. Germline CDR1 reads SGHDN; CDR2 reads FVKESK. CDR3 region: CASSQVGPGGLDEKLFF. CDR3 DNA sequence: TGTGCCAGCAGCCAAGTGGGCCCAGGGGGCTTAGACGAAAAACTGTTTTTT.

This chain uses TRBV19 with TRBJ2-3, with 9 bases aligning to TRBD1. V was clipped by 4 bases and J by 4 bases; unmatched bases: 9. CDR3 length: 16 residues. Germline V gives CDR1 LNHDA, CDR2 SQIVND (reference sequence). CDR3 amino acids: CASSTPGQGFSDTQYF. The DNA of the CDR3 is TGTGCCAGTAGTACGCCGGGACAGGGTTTCTCAGATACGCAGTATTTT.

The chain carries TRBV6-5 and TRBJ1-5; D unresolved. The CDR3 is made up of 13 amino acids. V lost 6 bases and J lost 9, with 15 bases in between. CDR1 is MNHEY, CDR2 SVGAGI, per germline. The CDR3 loop is CASSTPGIGPQHF. CDR3 sequence (DNA): TGTGCCAGCAGCACCCCCGGTATCGGGCCCCAGCATTTT.